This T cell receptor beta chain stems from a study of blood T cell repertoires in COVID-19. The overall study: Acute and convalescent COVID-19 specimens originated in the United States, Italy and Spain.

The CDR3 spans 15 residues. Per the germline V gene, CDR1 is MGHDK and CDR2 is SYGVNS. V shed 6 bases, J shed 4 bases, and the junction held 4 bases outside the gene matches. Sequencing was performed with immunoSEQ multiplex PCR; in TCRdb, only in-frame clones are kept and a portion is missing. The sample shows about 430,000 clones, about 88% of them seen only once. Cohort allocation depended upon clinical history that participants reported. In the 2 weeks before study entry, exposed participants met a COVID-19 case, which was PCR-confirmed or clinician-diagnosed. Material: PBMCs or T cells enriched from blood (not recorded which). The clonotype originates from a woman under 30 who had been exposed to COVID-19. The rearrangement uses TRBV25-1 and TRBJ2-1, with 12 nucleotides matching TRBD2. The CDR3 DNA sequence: TGTGCCAGCAGCCGGACTAGCGGGACTTACAATGAGCAGTTCTTC. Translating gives CASSRTSGTYNEQFF.